The rows below give T cell receptor beta chains drawn from one sample of a study of blood T cell repertoires in COVID-19. This table comes from immunoSEQ multiplex PCR, and its TCRdb copy is limited to in-frame clones, with some not included. The sample includes about 190,000 clones, 88% of them seen just once. Material for sequencing was peripheral blood. These receptors came from a woman in her thirties or forties who had recovered from COVID-19. Each CDR3 is given with its conserved first and last residue. The D gene is left open where the match is weak. A clone size is listed for some rows: how often the clone was seen (once, few, many), or a class if it is expanded.

V: TRBV23-1
size: NA
J: TRBJ1-4
D: NA
DNA: TGCGCCAGCAGTCAATCGGTCAGGGTGGGTGAAAAACTGTTTTTT
CDR3: CASSQSVRVGEKLFF

V: TRBV7-2
size: NA
J: TRBJ1-2
D: TRBD1
DNA: TGTGCCAGCAGCCCAACCCCCCCGGACAGGGGCTACACCTTC
CDR3: CASSPTPPDRGYTF

V: TRBV7-2
size: NA
J: TRBJ2-4
D: NA
DNA: TGTGCCAGCAGCTTGCCAGGGTCGGCCAAAAACATTCAGTACTTC
CDR3: CASSLPGSAKNIQYF

V: TRBV30
size: NA
J: TRBJ2-1
D: NA
DNA: TGTGCCTGGAGTGGAGGGTCTCTATCCTACAATGAGCAGTTCTTC
CDR3: CAWSGGSLSYNEQFF

V: TRBV6-5
size: NA
J: TRBJ1-5
D: TRBD1
DNA: TGTGCCAGCAGTCGGGACAGGGGAATAATTGAGCCCCAGCATTTT
CDR3: CASSRDRGIIEPQHF

V: TRBV4-1
size: NA
J: TRBJ1-1
D: NA
DNA: TGCGCCAGCAGCCAAGATGACAGGAGGAACACTGAAGCTTTCTTT
CDR3: CASSQDDRRNTEAFF

V: TRBV6-5
size: NA
J: TRBJ1-1
D: NA
DNA: TGTGCCAGCAGTTACGCGTGGAACACTGAAGCTTTCTTT
CDR3: CASSYAWNTEAFF

V: TRBV11-3
size: NA
J: TRBJ2-1
D: TRBD2
DNA: TGTGCCAGCAGCCCGACTAGCGGGAGCAGTGAGCAGTTCTTC
CDR3: CASSPTSGSSEQFF

V: TRBV3-1/TRBV3-2
size: NA
J: TRBJ1-6
D: NA
DNA: TGTGCCAGCAGCCCCAGCGAAGATTCACCCCTCCACTTT
CDR3: CASSPSEDSPLHF

V: TRBV3-1/TRBV3-2
size: once
J: TRBJ2-1
D: TRBD2
DNA: TGTGCCAGCAGCCAAGAAGCATTGCTAGCGGGATACGCTGAGCAGTTCTTC
CDR3: CASSQEALLAGYAEQFF

V: TRBV13
size: NA
J: TRBJ1-1
D: TRBD1
DNA: TGTGCCAGCAGCGGACAGGGAGATGGAACTGAAGCTTTCTTT
CDR3: CASSGQGDGTEAFF

V: TRBV29-1
size: NA
J: TRBJ2-7
D: NA
DNA: TGCAGCGTTGAGAGTCAGGGCCACGAGCAGTACTTC
CDR3: CSVESQGHEQYF

V: TRBV5-1
size: NA
J: TRBJ1-5
D: NA
DNA: TGCGCCAGCAGCTTGGACGGGGATTGGAGTCAGCCCCAGCATTTT
CDR3: CASSLDGDWSQPQHF

V: TRBV12-5
size: NA
J: TRBJ1-5
D: NA
DNA: TGTGCTAGTAGACCAGGGGCGGGTGGCAATCAGCCCCAGCATTTT
CDR3: CASRPGAGGNQPQHF

V: TRBV20-1
size: NA
J: TRBJ1-3
D: NA
DNA: TGCAGTGCTAGTCAGGGCTCCTCTGGAAACACCATATATTTT
CDR3: CSASQGSSGNTIYF

V: TRBV6-5
size: NA
J: TRBJ2-7
D: TRBD1
DNA: TGTGCCAGCAGTTACTCGAGACAGGGAACCTACGAGCAGTACTTC
CDR3: CASSYSRQGTYEQYF

V: TRBV19
size: once
J: TRBJ2-3
D: NA
DNA: TGTGCCAGTAGTCTAGGCGGGAGCACAGATACGCAGTATTTT
CDR3: CASSLGGSTDTQYF

V: TRBV4-2
size: NA
J: TRBJ2-7
D: NA
DNA: TGTGCCAGCAGCCAAGGCGGATTACAGGGCAACCTTTACGAGCAGTACTTC
CDR3: CASSQGGLQGNLYEQYF

V: TRBV7-3
size: NA
J: TRBJ2-3
D: TRBD2
DNA: TGTGCCAGCAGCCAGGGACTAGCGGGAGTCGATACGCAGTATTTT
CDR3: CASSQGLAGVDTQYF

V: TRBV5-6
size: NA
J: TRBJ1-3
D: TRBD1
DNA: TGTGCCAGCAGCTTGGTTACGAGACAGGGCTCTGGAAACACCATATATTTT
CDR3: CASSLVTRQGSGNTIYF

V: TRBV7-9
size: NA
J: TRBJ1-5
D: NA
DNA: TGTGCCAGCAGCTTATTGGCGGACAATCAGCCCCAGCATTTT
CDR3: CASSLLADNQPQHF

V: TRBV4-1
size: NA
J: TRBJ1-1
D: TRBD1
DNA: TGCGCCAGCAGCCAAAAAGGGGACAGGGCCAACACTGAAGCTTTCTTT
CDR3: CASSQKGDRANTEAFF

V: TRBV9
size: NA
J: TRBJ1-3
D: NA
DNA: TGTGCCAGCAGCGTAGGGGGCGTAGGAAACACCATATATTTT
CDR3: CASSVGGVGNTIYF

V: TRBV20-1
size: few
J: TRBJ1-3
D: TRBD1
DNA: TGCAGTGCTAGTTTTTCTGGGACAGGGCTATCTGGAAACACCATATATTTT
CDR3: CSASFSGTGLSGNTIYF

V: TRBV5-1
size: NA
J: TRBJ2-1
D: NA
DNA: TGCGCCAGCAGCTTGGGCGGCGTGAACTCCTACAATGAGCAGTTCTTC
CDR3: CASSLGGVNSYNEQFF

V: TRBV19
size: NA
J: TRBJ2-1
D: TRBD2
DNA: TGTGCCAGCACTCCGGGACTAGCGACTTACAATGAGCAGTTCTTC
CDR3: CASTPGLATYNEQFF

V: TRBV5-1
size: NA
J: TRBJ1-2
D: TRBD1
DNA: TGCGCCAGCAGCGTCCGGGACAGGGGGCGAGATGGCTACACCTTC
CDR3: CASSVRDRGRDGYTF

V: TRBV2
size: NA
J: TRBJ2-1
D: TRBD2
DNA: TGTGCCAGCAGTGAAGGTAGCGGGAGGACCAATGAGCAGTTCTTC
CDR3: CASSEGSGRTNEQFF

V: TRBV28
size: NA
J: TRBJ1-2
D: NA
DNA: TGTGCCAGCAGTTTAGCAGGGGAAGTTTCGGGTGGCTACACCTTC
CDR3: CASSLAGEVSGGYTF

V: TRBV5-1
size: NA
J: TRBJ2-1
D: NA
DNA: TGCGCCAGCAGCCGGGACAACTCCTACAATGAGCAGTTCTTC
CDR3: CASSRDNSYNEQFF

V: TRBV30
size: few
J: TRBJ1-1
D: NA
DNA: TGTGCCTGGAGTAAGTATTTCGGCGGCACTGAAGCTTTCTTT
CDR3: CAWSKYFGGTEAFF

V: TRBV5-1
size: NA
J: TRBJ2-2
D: NA
DNA: TGCGCCAGCACCATGGGCTGGGAGCTGTTTTTT
CDR3: CASTMGWELFF

V: TRBV10-3
size: NA
J: TRBJ1-6
D: TRBD1
DNA: TGTGCCATCAGTGAGAGGACAGGGGAAAACTCTTCACCCCTCCACTTT
CDR3: CAISERTGENSSPLHF

V: TRBV6-5
size: NA
J: TRBJ2-7
D: NA
DNA: TGTGCCAGCAGTCAGGGGAGTAGTTACGAGCAGTACTTC
CDR3: CASSQGSSYEQYF

V: TRBV30
size: NA
J: TRBJ2-5
D: NA
DNA: TGTGCCTGGAGGGGTGGTCGCGGTCTCCAAGAGACCCAGTACTTC
CDR3: CAWRGGRGLQETQYF

V: TRBV19
size: NA
J: TRBJ2-7
D: TRBD2
DNA: TGTGCCAGTAGTACCAGGACTAGCGGGAGTAGTTACGAGCAGTACTTC
CDR3: CASSTRTSGSSYEQYF

V: TRBV27
size: NA
J: TRBJ1-2
D: TRBD1
DNA: TGTGCCAGCAGTAATATCCGGGACAGGGACTATGGCTACACCTTC
CDR3: CASSNIRDRDYGYTF

V: TRBV28
size: NA
J: TRBJ1-3
D: TRBD1
DNA: TGTGCCAGCAGTTTAGAGGGGGCGCCCGGAAACACCATATATTTT
CDR3: CASSLEGAPGNTIYF

V: TRBV7-2
size: NA
J: TRBJ2-7
D: NA
DNA: TGTGCCAGCAGCCGAGCCTACGAGCAGTACTTC
CDR3: CASSRAYEQYF

V: TRBV18
size: NA
J: TRBJ2-3
D: NA
DNA: TGTGCCAGCTCACCAAACGCTATCGGCACAGATACGCAGTATTTT
CDR3: CASSPNAIGTDTQYF

V: TRBV19
size: NA
J: TRBJ2-5
D: TRBD1
DNA: TGTGCCAGTAACTCCGGACAGGGCCAAGAGACCCAGTACTTC
CDR3: CASNSGQGQETQYF

V: TRBV5-1
size: NA
J: TRBJ1-5
D: NA
DNA: TGCGCCAGCAGCCTGGGACCGGGATGGGATCAGCCCCAGCATTTT
CDR3: CASSLGPGWDQPQHF

V: TRBV19
size: NA
J: TRBJ2-1
D: NA
DNA: TGTGCCAGTAGTAAGCCCCCAAACAATGAGCAGTTCTTC
CDR3: CASSKPPNNEQFF

V: TRBV27
size: NA
J: TRBJ2-3
D: TRBD2
DNA: TGTGCCAGCAGTTTATTGTCCAGCGGGAGTGGGTATACGCAGTATTTT
CDR3: CASSLLSSGSGYTQYF

V: TRBV18
size: NA
J: TRBJ2-2
D: NA
DNA: TGTGCCAGCTCACCCCCCAGTGTTGGGCCGACCGGGGAGCTGTTTTTT
CDR3: CASSPPSVGPTGELFF

V: TRBV19
size: NA
J: TRBJ1-2
D: TRBD1
DNA: TGTGCCAGTAGTATAGTCAGGGGGCGCGACTATGGCTACACCTTC
CDR3: CASSIVRGRDYGYTF

V: TRBV4-3
size: NA
J: TRBJ2-1
D: NA
DNA: TGCGCCAGCAGCCAAGAAGGGTGGGAGGAGCAGTTCTTC
CDR3: CASSQEGWEEQFF

V: TRBV28
size: NA
J: TRBJ2-7
D: NA
DNA: TGTGCCAGCAGTGACCCAAACACGGGATGGCAGTACTTC
CDR3: CASSDPNTGWQYF

V: TRBV27
size: once
J: TRBJ1-2
D: NA
DNA: TGTGCCAGCAGTTTATCTCCGGGGTACAACTATGGCTACACCTTC
CDR3: CASSLSPGYNYGYTF

V: TRBV11-2
size: few
J: TRBJ2-7
D: NA
DNA: TGTGCCAGCAGCTTAGATCCTAGCTCCTACGAGCAGTACTTC
CDR3: CASSLDPSSYEQYF

V: TRBV10-3
size: NA
J: TRBJ2-5
D: TRBD2
DNA: TGTGCCATCAGTGAGTCGAAATCCCCTAGCGGGGACCAAGAGACCCAGTACTTC
CDR3: CAISESKSPSGDQETQYF

V: TRBV5-1
size: once
J: TRBJ2-4
D: NA
DNA: TGCGCCAGCAGCTTGGCGGAGCCGAACATTCAGTACTTC
CDR3: CASSLAEPNIQYF

V: TRBV19
size: NA
J: TRBJ2-5
D: TRBD2
DNA: TGTGCCAGTAGTACGTGGCTAGCGGGAGAGACCCAGTACTTC
CDR3: CASSTWLAGETQYF

V: TRBV10-2
size: NA
J: TRBJ1-2
D: NA
DNA: TGCGCCAGCAGTTCTACGACAGCTGGCTACACCTTC
CDR3: CASSSTTAGYTF

V: TRBV7-9
size: NA
J: TRBJ2-7
D: TRBD1
DNA: TGTGCCAGCAGCACGACAGGGTCAAACTACGAGCAGTACTTC
CDR3: CASSTTGSNYEQYF

V: TRBV27
size: NA
J: TRBJ1-2
D: NA
DNA: TGTGCCAGCAGCTCATTTCGACCGCGGGGGGGCGATAATGGCTACACCTTC
CDR3: CASSSFRPRGGDNGYTF

V: TRBV28
size: once
J: TRBJ1-1
D: TRBD1
DNA: TGTGCCAGCAGTTTTTCCCAGGGGGCGCGAAACACTGAAGCTTTCTTT
CDR3: CASSFSQGARNTEAFF

V: TRBV7-2
size: NA
J: TRBJ2-1
D: NA
DNA: TGTGCCAGCAGCTTAGAAGTTAGCTCCTACAATGAGCAGTTCTTC
CDR3: CASSLEVSSYNEQFF

V: TRBV3-1/TRBV3-2
size: NA
J: TRBJ1-1
D: NA
DNA: TGTGCCAGCAGCCAGGCTTTCGTTATGAACACTGAAGCTTTCTTT
CDR3: CASSQAFVMNTEAFF